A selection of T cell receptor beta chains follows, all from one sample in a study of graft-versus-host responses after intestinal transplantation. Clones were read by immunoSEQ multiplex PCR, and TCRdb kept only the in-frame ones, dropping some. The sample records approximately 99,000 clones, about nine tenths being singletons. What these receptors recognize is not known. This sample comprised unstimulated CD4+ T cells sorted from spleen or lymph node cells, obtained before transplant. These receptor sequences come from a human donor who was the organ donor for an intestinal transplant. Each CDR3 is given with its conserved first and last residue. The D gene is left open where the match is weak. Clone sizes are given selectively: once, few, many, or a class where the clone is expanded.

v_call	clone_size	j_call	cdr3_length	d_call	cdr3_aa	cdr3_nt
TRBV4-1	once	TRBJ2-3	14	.	CASRLSLSTDTQYF	TGCGCCAGCCGATTGAGCCTCAGCACAGATACGCAGTATTTT
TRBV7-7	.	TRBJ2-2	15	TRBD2	CASSPGLADTGELFF	TGTGCTAGCAGCCCCGGACTAGCCGACACCGGGGAGCTGTTTTTT
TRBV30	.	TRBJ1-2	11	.	CAWTWPHGYTF	TGTGCCTGGACCTGGCCGCATGGCTACACCTTC
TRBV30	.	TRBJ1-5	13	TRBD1	CACQGAKYQPQHF	TGTGCCTGCCAGGGGGCGAAGTATCAGCCCCAGCATTTT
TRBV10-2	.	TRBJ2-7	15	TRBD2	CASREAATATSEQYF	TGCGCCAGCCGGGAGGCGGCAACGGCGACTAGCGAGCAGTACTTC
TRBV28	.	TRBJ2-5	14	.	CASSFGGLTETQYF	TGTGCCAGCAGTTTTGGGGGACTTACAGAGACCCAGTACTTC
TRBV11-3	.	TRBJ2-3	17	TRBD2	CASSLYGLAGGTDTQYF	TGTGCCAGCAGCTTATATGGACTAGCGGGGGGCACAGATACGCAGTATTTT
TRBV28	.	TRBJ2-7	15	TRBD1	CASSPGQGKGYEQYF	TGTGCCAGCAGTCCAGGACAGGGGAAGGGTTACGAGCAGTACTTC
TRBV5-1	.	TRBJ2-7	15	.	CASSLGGGRTYEQYF	TGCGCCAGCAGCTTGGGCGGGGGCAGGACCTACGAGCAGTACTTC
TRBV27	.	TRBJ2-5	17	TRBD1	CASSPDPRTGGSDAQYF	TGTGCCAGCAGCCCAGATCCCCGGACAGGGGGCTCCGACGCCCAGTACTTC
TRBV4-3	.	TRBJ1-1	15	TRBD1	CASSLRDRADTEAFF	TGCGCCAGCAGCCTCCGGGACAGGGCGGACACTGAAGCTTTCTTT
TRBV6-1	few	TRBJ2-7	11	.	CASGQIYEQYF	TGTGCCAGCGGACAGATCTACGAGCAGTACTTC
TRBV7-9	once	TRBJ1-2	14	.	CASSLARANYGYTF	TGTGCCAGCAGCTTAGCACGGGCTAACTATGGCTACACCTTC
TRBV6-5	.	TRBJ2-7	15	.	CASSYSWGLVNEQYF	TGTGCCAGCAGTTACTCTTGGGGGCTGGTTAACGAGCAGTACTTC
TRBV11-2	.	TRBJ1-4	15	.	CASRERGGGGEKLFF	TGTGCCAGCAGGGAAAGGGGGGGAGGTGGGGAAAAACTGTTTTTT
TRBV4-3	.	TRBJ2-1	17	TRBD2	CASSQGSGAYSYNEQFF	TGCGCCAGCAGCCAAGGCAGCGGGGCCTACTCCTACAATGAGCAGTTCTTC
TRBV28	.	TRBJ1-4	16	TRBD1	CASSGTGARMKEKLFF	TGTGCCAGCAGTGGGACAGGGGCCCGGATGAAAGAAAAACTGTTTTTT
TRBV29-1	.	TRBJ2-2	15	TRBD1	CSVGPDRGRAGELFF	TGCAGCGTCGGACCTGACAGGGGGCGTGCCGGGGAGCTGTTTTTT
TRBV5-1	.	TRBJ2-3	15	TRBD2	CASSFSRGGTDTQYF	TGCGCCAGCAGCTTCTCGCGGGGGGGCACAGATACGCAGTATTTT
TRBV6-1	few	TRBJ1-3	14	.	CASSEGGVGNTIYF	TGTGCCAGCAGTGAAGGGGGAGTCGGTAACACCATATATTTT
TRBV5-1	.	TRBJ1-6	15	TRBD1	CASSFWDRVESPLHF	TGCGCCAGCAGCTTTTGGGACAGGGTAGAATCACCCCTCCACTTT
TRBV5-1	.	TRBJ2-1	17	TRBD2	CASSLRSGGASYNEQFF	TGCGCCAGCAGCTTAAGAAGCGGGGGGGCCTCCTACAATGAGCAGTTCTTC
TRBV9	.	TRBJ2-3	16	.	CASSVGRSRGTDTQYF	TGTGCCAGCAGCGTAGGGCGAAGTCGAGGGACAGATACGCAGTATTTT
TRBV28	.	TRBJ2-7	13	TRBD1	CASSGDSTYEQYF	TGTGCCAGCAGCGGGGACAGTACCTACGAGCAGTACTTC
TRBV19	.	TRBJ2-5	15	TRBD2	CASSRGLSPQETQYF	TGTGCCAGTAGCCGGGGACTATCCCCGCAAGAGACCCAGTACTTC
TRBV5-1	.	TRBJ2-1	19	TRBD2	CASSLVVGTSVLSYNEQFF	TGCGCCAGCAGCTTGGTAGTCGGGACTAGCGTTCTGTCCTACAATGAGCAGTTCTTC
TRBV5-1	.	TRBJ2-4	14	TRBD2	CASSTSGGQNIQYF	TGCGCCAGCTCGACTAGCGGGGGTCAAAACATTCAGTACTTC
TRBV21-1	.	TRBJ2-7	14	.	CASQTGTGCYEQYF	TGTGCCAGCCAAACCGGGACAGGGTGCTACGAGCAGTACTTC
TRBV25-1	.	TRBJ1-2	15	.	CASSPGMGGTSGYTF	TGTGCCAGCAGCCCCGGAATGGGGGGGACCTCGGGCTACACCTTC
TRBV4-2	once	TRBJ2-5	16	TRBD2	CASSQSLAGGPGTQYF	TGTGCCAGCAGCCAATCACTAGCGGGGGGGCCAGGGACCCAGTACTTC
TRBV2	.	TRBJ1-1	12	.	CASSVRGTEAFF	TGTGCCAGCAGTGTGCGAGGAACTGAAGCTTTCTTT
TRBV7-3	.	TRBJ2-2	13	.	CASTRTGTGELFF	TGTGCCAGCACCAGAACGGGGACCGGGGAGCTGTTTTTT
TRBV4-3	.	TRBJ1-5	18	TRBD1	CASSQDPPRTGSNQPQHF	TGCGCCAGCAGCCAAGATCCACCTCGGACAGGGTCCAATCAGCCCCAGCATTTT